This entry describes one TCR beta chain. It lacks a known antigen. Per-base quality was not reported, and no clone a single base away is much larger than it. The library came from the immunoSEQ multiplex PCR assay. In the authors' own workflow: A statistical classification framework was built for diagnosing cytomegalovirus status from the catalog of TCR beta chain sequences. TCRdb mirrors the immuneACCESS table, restricted to in-frame sequences. Some clones are absent from its copies; in checked studies, under half trace to an unresolved V gene, and the reason for the others is unknown. The DNA gave D and trimming, while V, J and clone size come from that table. The table for this sample lists roughly 220,000 clones; roughly 83% of them were counted only once. The biggest ten clones account for over 12% of the sample. Separate from the approximately 690-subject first cohort, the validation cohort of 90 to 150 subjects was the group to which the donors belonged.

V lost 6 bases and J lost 5 bases, and the count of bases not matched to a germline gene is 9. The CDR3 holds 15 amino acids from the cysteine to the phenylalanine. The only DNA kept is the CDR3, 45 bases in frame from the first base. In the germline V gene (reference sequence), CDR1 corresponds to MNHNY and CDR2 to SVGAGI. The data belong to a study of cytomegalovirus exposure and HLA in healthy donors (dated by TCRdb to 2016 to 2017). Some background on the complete study: The 666 repertoires of the first cohort and the 95 to 150 validation repertoires were produced on the same platform, according to a later analysis. To predict cytomegalovirus infection status, the study combined high-throughput TCR immunosequencing, statistical association of individual TCRs with disease status, and machine learning. A separate validation cohort of roughly 130 different subjects was used in addition to the roughly 700-subject first cohort. The study was designed to test whether signatures of past pathogen exposure could be identified by cataloging public T cell receptors.

Overall results and qualifications from the work: It was suggested by the authors that the approach could potentially be generalized to other disease states and immunological phenotypes. A later analysis had no HLA typing for the validation cohort, so co-occurrence there was scored across all 110 or so repertoires. In the study, some 160 TCR beta chains were listed as associated with cytomegalovirus. Most TCR sequences were observed very rarely across donors, whereas some public TCRs were present in many individuals. A few of the identified cytomegalovirus-associated TCR beta chains were confirmed in vitro to be specific for cytomegalovirus antigens. Subsequent analysis determined that TCRs grouped into clusters in the first cohort also showed a tendency toward co-occurrence across the 90 to 150 validation repertoires, and 94% of cluster scores exceeded 0. The classifier was reported to diagnose cytomegalovirus status with high specificity and sensitivity in both the original cohort and the validation cohort.

Sequenced input: PBMCs. The chain couples TRBV6-6 to TRBJ1-4; 7 bases in between match TRBD1. This sequence originates from a woman aged 30 to 39 in good health and CMV-seropositive. DNA sequence: TGTGCCAGCAGCCCCAGGGACAGCTCCAATGAAAAACTGTTTTTT. It specifies CASSPRDSSNEKLFF.